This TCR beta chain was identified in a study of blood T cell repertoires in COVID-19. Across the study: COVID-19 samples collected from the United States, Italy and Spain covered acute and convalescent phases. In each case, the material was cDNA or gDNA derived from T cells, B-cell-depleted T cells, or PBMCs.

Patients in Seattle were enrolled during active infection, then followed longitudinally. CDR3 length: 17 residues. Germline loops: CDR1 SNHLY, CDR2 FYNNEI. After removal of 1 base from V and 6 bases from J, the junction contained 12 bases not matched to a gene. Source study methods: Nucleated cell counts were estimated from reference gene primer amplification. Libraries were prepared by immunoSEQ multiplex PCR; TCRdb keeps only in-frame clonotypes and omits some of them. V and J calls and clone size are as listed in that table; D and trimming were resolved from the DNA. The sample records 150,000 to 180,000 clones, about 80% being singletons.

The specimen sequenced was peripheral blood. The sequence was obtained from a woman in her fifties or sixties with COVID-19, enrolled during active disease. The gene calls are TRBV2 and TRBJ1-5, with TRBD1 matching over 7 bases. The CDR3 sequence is CASSEGRKGGQSQPQHF. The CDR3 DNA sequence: TGTGCCAGCAGTGAAGGGAGAAAGGGGGGACAGAGTCAGCCCCAGCATTTT.